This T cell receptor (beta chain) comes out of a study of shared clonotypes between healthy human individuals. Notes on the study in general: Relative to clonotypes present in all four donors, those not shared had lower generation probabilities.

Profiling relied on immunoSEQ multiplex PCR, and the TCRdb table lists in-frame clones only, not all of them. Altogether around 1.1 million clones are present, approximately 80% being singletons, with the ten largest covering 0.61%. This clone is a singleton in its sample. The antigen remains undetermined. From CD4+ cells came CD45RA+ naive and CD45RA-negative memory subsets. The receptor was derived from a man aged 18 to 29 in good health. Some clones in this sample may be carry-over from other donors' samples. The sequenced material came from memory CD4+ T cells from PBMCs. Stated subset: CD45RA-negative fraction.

The CDR3 region is CASSRSGLAGDEQYF. The CDR3 nucleotides read TGTGCCAGCTCCCGATCGGGACTAGCGGGAGACGAGCAGTACTTC. The rearrangement links TRBV18 to TRBJ2-7; 14 bases map to TRBD2. Germline V lookup: CDR1 KGHSH, CDR2 LQKENI. The CDR3 totals 15 residues. Trimming removed 6 bases from V and 5 bases from J; junction bases left unmatched: 6.